The 8 T cell receptor beta chains listed next were all sequenced from one sample in a study of T cells after yellow fever vaccination. TCRdb processed the 5' RACE reads anew with MiXCR; each CDR3 protein has one entry. The sample comprises approximately 70,000 distinct CDR3 sequences, about 6% of which are singletons, and 37% rests with the top ten. Sequences were derived from CD8+ T cells sorted from PBMCs, sampled around 45 days after the first yellow fever vaccination. All receptors derive from a man aged 18 to 30 who received the YFV17D yellow fever vaccine.

This clonotype occurred many times. CDR3 in DNA: TGTGCCAGCAGCTTAAACAGGGTAGAAGCTTTCTTT. Encoded protein: CASSLNRVEAFF. V and J are TRBV7-9 and TRBJ1-1; maybe TRBD1 (6 bases). There are 12 residues in the CDR3. The germline CDR1 and CDR2 sequences are SEHNR and FQNEAQ (reference sequence). V was pared by 2 bases and J by 8 bases, with 9 bases between.

There are many counts of this clonotype. The V and J genes are TRBV7-2 and TRBJ1-5; D not resolved. CDR1 and CDR2 (germline): SGHTA, FQGNSA. CDR3 length: 15 residues. The V and J ends lost 1 base and 0 bases respectively, with 7 bases between them. CDR3 bases: TGTGCCAGCAGCTTAGTACCGAATAGCAATCAGCCCCAGCATTTT. Its translation is CASSLVPNSNQPQHF.

This clonotype was recorded at least ten times. The CDR3, as DNA: TGTGCCAGCAGCCAAGATTCAGGGTTTAAAGAGACCCAGTACTTC. Protein sequence: CASSQDSGFKETQYF. The gene calls are TRBV3-1 and TRBJ2-5, with D tentatively TRBD1 (5 bases). Germline V gives CDR1 LGHDT, CDR2 YNNKEL (reference sequence). V dropped 0 bases and J dropped 3 bases, with 11 bases sitting between them. The CDR3 contains 15 residues.

There are many counts of this clonotype. In nucleotides, the CDR3 is TGTGCCAGCAGCTTAGTCCCGGGGGAAAACACAGATACGCAGTATTTT. Its translation: CASSLVPGENTDTQYF. The chain recombines TRBV7-9 with TRBJ2-3; D is possibly TRBD2 (6 bases). V lost 1 base to trimming and J lost 2 bases, with 13 bases between them. The germline CDR1 and CDR2 sequences are SEHNR and FQNEAQ (reference sequence). The CDR3 covers 16 residues.

This clonotype was detected a few times. The chain recombines TRBV5-1 with TRBJ2-7; 10 nucleotides line up with TRBD1. With V trimmed by 3 bases and J by 2 bases, 8 bases remained unmatched. Per the germline V gene, CDR1 is SGHRS and CDR2 is YFSETQ. The CDR3 runs to 16 residues. CDR3 DNA: TGCGCCAGCAGCTGGGGGACAGGGGTGGAAGCCTACGAGCAGTACGTC. It is translated as CASSWGTGVEAYEQYV.

This clonotype was counted at least ten times. J is TRBJ2-1 and V is TRBV4-3; no reliable D call. CDR3 length: 17 residues. The germline V gene encodes CDR1 LGHNA and CDR2 YSLEER. The ends were cut back, 2 bases at V and 0 bases at J, with 14 bases in the middle. Written as DNA, the CDR3 is TGCGCCAGCAGCCAAATGGGCGGAATTAGCTCCTACAATGAGCAGTTCTTC. This encodes CASSQMGGISSYNEQFF.

In its sample, this clonotype was seen many times. The chain recombines TRBV30 with TRBJ2-6; no reliable D call. Germline CDR1 GTSNPN, CDR2 SVGIG (reference sequence). With 6 bases removed from V and 0 bases from J, the gap between germline ends came to 9 bases. The CDR3 totals 14 residues. The CDR3 nucleotides are TGTGCCTGCCAGAAAGACTCTGGGGCCAACGTCCTGACTTTC. This translates into CACQKDSGANVLTF. The variable domain in full, with the rest retrieved from reference TRBV30 and TRBJ2-6, is SQTIHQWPATLVQPVGSPLSLECTVEGTSNPNLYWYRQAAGRGLQLLFYSVGIGQISSEVPQNLSASRPQDRQFILSSKKLLLSDSGFYLCACQKDSGANVLTFGAGSRLTVL.

This clonotype was seen a few times. The chain joins TRBV5-4 to TRBJ2-1, with D possibly being TRBD1 (6 bases). Germline loops: CDR1 SGHNT, CDR2 YYREEE (reference sequence). V lost 3 bases and J lost 6, with 10 bases in between. The length of the CDR3 is 13 residues. CDR3 sequence (DNA): TGTGCCAGCAGCTCGGACAGCGGCAATGAGCAGTTCTTC. It encodes CASSSDSGNEQFF.